The 26 T cell receptor beta chains reported below all come from one sample, sequenced in a study of blood T cells in healthy people across ages. A second PCR, run for roughly 7 to 11 cycles, used a sample-barcoded 5' primer plus a J-beta primer mix. Each CDR3 protein gets one entry after TCRdb re-called the 5' RACE reads with MiXCR. This table has over a million distinct CDR3 sequences, about 25% appearing once. These sequences were also reported in another study, on T cells of mothers and their children.

Source material: blood. These receptors all come from a girl aged 2 to 9 in good health.

The chain employs TRBV6-1 and TRBJ2-5; 8 bases agree with TRBD2. The CDR3 runs to 19 residues. Trimming at V came to 7 bases and at J to 4 bases, leaving 23 bases not matched to a gene. Germline V gene data show CDR1 as MNHNS and CDR2 as SASEGT. The CDR3 reads CASNDGMGTRGGVGETQYF. CDR3 nucleotide sequence: TGTGCCAGCAACGACGGCATGGGGACTAGAGGGGGGGTAGGAGAGACCCAGTACTTC.

The table lists this clonotype with a few counts. The genes are TRBV20-1 and TRBJ1-4; no clear D. Germline CDR1 is DFQATT and CDR2 is SNEGSKA (reference sequence). The CDR3 extends over 15 amino acids. V lost 4 bases, J lost 3 bases, and 15 bases lay in between. CDR3 in DNA: TGCAGTGCTAAGAGTAGGGAGTGGGCTAATGAAAAACTGTTTTTT. Translation: CSAKSREWANEKLFF.

This clonotype has a count of ten or more. The chain uses TRBV6-5 and TRBJ1-2, with 7 nucleotides matching TRBD1. V gave up 5 bases and J gave up 6 bases; unmatched junction bases: 6. CDR3 length equals 13 residues. The germline CDR1 and CDR2 sequences are MNHEY and SVGAGI. The CDR3 nucleotides read TGTGCCAGCAGTCCGACAGGGAACGATGGCTACACCTTC. Protein product: CASSPTGNDGYTF.

The V gene is TRBV19, the J gene TRBJ2-4; 10 nucleotides line up with TRBD1. Germline CDR1 LNHDA, CDR2 SQIVND (reference sequence). CDR3 size: 17 residues. The V gene end was trimmed by 5 bases and the J gene end by 0 bases; junction bases not matched to a gene: 7. The chain's CDR3 is CASSAGTGEIAKNIQYF. CDR3 sequence (DNA): TGTGCCAGTAGTGCCGGGACAGGGGAAATAGCCAAAAACATTCAGTACTTC. Full variable domain (outside the CDR3, taken from reference TRBV19 and TRBJ2-4): DGGITQSPKYLFRKEGQNVTLSCEQNLNHDAMYWYRQDPGQGLRLIYYSQIVNDFQKGDIAEGYSVSREKKESFPLTVTSAQKNPTAFYLCASSAGTGEIAKNIQYFGAGTRLSVL.

This clonotype was observed a handful of times. The CDR3 DNA reads as TGTGCCAGCAGCGTCTCGGACAGGGGGCCCTACGAGCAGTACTTC. Translation: CASSVSDRGPYEQYF. The chain is built from TRBV9 and TRBJ2-7; 11 bases agree with TRBD1. V lost 2 bases to trimming and J lost 2 bases; unmatched junction nucleotides: 3. The CDR3 covers 15 residues. The germline gives CDR1 SGDLS, CDR2 YYNGEE.

This chain links TRBV27 with TRBJ2-2, with 11 bases lining up with TRBD2. The germline V gene encodes CDR1 MNHEY and CDR2 SMNVEV (reference sequence). V was clipped by 8 bases and J by 10 bases; unmatched bases: 9. The CDR3 runs to 14 residues. The CDR3 DNA reads as TGTGCCAGCTTGCAACTAGCGGGGGCCGCGGAGCTGTTTTTT. Its translation is CASLQLAGAAELFF.

The sample holds a few counts of this clonotype. The chain couples TRBV7-2 to TRBJ2-1; D is uncertain. The V gene lost 7 bases and the J gene lost 2 bases, with 9 bases spanning the gap. In germline, CDR1 is SGHTA, CDR2 FQGNSA. CDR3 size: 13 residues. The CDR3 nucleotides are TGTGCCAGCACCCCCACCACCTACAATGAGCAGTTCTTC. Translated: CASTPTTYNEQFF.

This chain joins TRBV28 and TRBJ1-4; perhaps TRBD1 as D (5 bases). Per the germline V gene, CDR1 is MDHEN and CDR2 is SYDVKM. Trimming took 11 bases from V and 1 from J, leaving 17 bases between them. There are 15 residues in the CDR3. In DNA form, the CDR3 reads TGTGCCGCCTCCTCGGGGGGGGTAACTAATGAAAAACTGTTTTTT. It translates to CAASSGGVTNEKLFF. Full variable domain (rest looked up from reference TRBV28 and TRBJ1-4): DVKVTQSSRYLVKRTGEKVFLECVQDMDHENMFWYRQDPGLGLRLIYFSYDVKMKEKGDIPEGYSVSREKKERFSLILESASTNQTSMYLCAASSGGVTNEKLFFGSGTQLSVL.

In its sample, this clonotype was seen a few times. The chain links TRBV6-1 to TRBJ1-5; D unresolved. Between the trimmed V and J ends, which lost 5 bases and 2 bases, there was a span of 10 bases. The CDR3 consists of 14 residues. Per germline, CDR1 MNHNS and CDR2 SASEGT. The CDR3, as DNA: TGTGCCAGCAGTCCTTCGGGCGGCAATCAGCCCCAGCATTTT. Its protein product is CASSPSGGNQPQHF.

J is TRBJ2-1 and V is TRBV20-1; TRBD1 might be the D (6 bases). Germline CDR1 is DFQATT and CDR2 is SNEGSKA (reference sequence). CDR3 length equals 16 residues. The germline V and J ends were trimmed by 3 bases and 4 bases, with 19 bases remaining between them. The DNA for the CDR3 is TGCAGTGCTAGCTCTCCCACCGGGACAACATACAATGAGCAGTTCTTC. Translating gives CSASSPTGTTYNEQFF.

The V and J genes are TRBV18 and TRBJ1-5; D might be TRBD1 (5 bases). The CDR3 length is 14 residues. Trimming shortened V by 8 bases and J by 3 bases, and 14 bases separated the two germline ends. CDR1 and CDR2 from the germline V gene are KGHSH and LQKENI. The chain's CDR3 is CASRAGITNQPQHF. As DNA, the CDR3 is TGTGCCAGCCGCGCAGGGATTACCAATCAGCCCCAGCATTTT.

This clonotype came up a few times. The chain joins TRBV25-1 to TRBJ1-2, with D unclear. The germline V and J ends were trimmed by 6 bases and 2 bases, with 10 bases remaining between them. The CDR3 is made up of 13 amino acids. Germline V gives CDR1 MGHDK, CDR2 SYGVNS. For the CDR3, the DNA is TGTGCCAGCAGACCTGGGGAAAACTATGGCTACACCTTC. This codes for CASRPGENYGYTF.

V is TRBV4-1 and J is TRBJ1-3; D is unclear. CDR3 length equals 15 residues. CDR1 and CDR2 from the germline V gene are MGHRA and YSYEKL. V lost 4 bases, J lost 0 bases, and 10 bases lay in between. The DNA of the CDR3 is TGCGCCAGCAGCCCACTTGGACTCTCTGGAAACACCATATATTTT. It is translated as CASSPLGLSGNTIYF.

A few counts support this clonotype. The chain uses TRBV10-3 and TRBJ2-7, with 7 positions matching TRBD1. The CDR3 totals 19 residues. Germline trimming cut 2 bases from V and 2 bases from J; bases unmatched to any gene: 18. Germline V lookup: CDR1 ENHRY, CDR2 SYGVKD. DNA for the CDR3: TGTGCCATCAGTGAGAAAGGGACAGAATTTTTCTCCGGCCCCTACGAGCAGTACTTC. It translates to CAISEKGTEFFSGPYEQYF.

The chain uses TRBV9 and TRBJ2-2; the D is unclear. The CDR3 length is 14 residues. In germline, CDR1 is SGDLS, CDR2 YYNGEE. V gave up 4 bases and J gave up 3 bases, with 10 bases separating them. CDR3 amino acids: CASSSKGDTGELFF. Here the CDR3 DNA reads TGTGCCAGCAGCTCGAAAGGCGACACCGGGGAGCTGTTTTTT.

CDR3 sequence reads: CASSQDWLSGEQYF. The CDR3 nucleotides read TGCGCCAGCAGCCAAGATTGGCTCAGCGGCGAGCAGTACTTC. V usage is TRBV4-1 and J usage is TRBJ2-7; D may be TRBD2 (5 bases). The CDR3 extends over 14 amino acids. V dropped 0 bases and J dropped 6 bases, with 12 bases sitting between them. Germline CDR1 and CDR2: MGHRA and YSYEKL.

The chain recombines TRBV6-2 or TRBV6-3 with TRBJ2-3; 9 bases match TRBD1. Germline values: CDR1 MNHEY, CDR2 SVGEGT. CDR3 length: 16 residues. V shed 0 bases and J 4 bases; nucleotides not matched to a gene: 5. As DNA, the CDR3 is TGTGCCAGCAGTTACTCGAGGGACAGGGTCGCAGATACGCAGTATTTT. Translating gives CASSYSRDRVADTQYF.

The chain joins TRBV11-2 to TRBJ2-5; TRBD1 is a possible D gene (6 bases). Trimming stripped 3 bases from V and 3 bases from J, with 11 bases between. The length of the CDR3 is 14 residues. Germline values: CDR1 SGHAT, CDR2 FQNNGV. The CDR3 DNA is TGTGCCAGCAGCTTCCGGGACAACAAAGAGACCCAGTACTTC. Encoded protein: CASSFRDNKETQYF.

This rearrangement joins TRBV10-3 to TRBJ2-5, with TRBD2 matching 7 bases. The germline gives CDR1 ENHRY, CDR2 SYGVKD. The CDR3 is 15 residues long. V shed 3 bases, J shed 4 bases, and the junction held 8 bases outside the gene matches. Written as DNA, the CDR3 is TGTGCCATCAGTGATCCCCGCGGGGAGGGAGAGACCCAGTACTTC. Amino acids: CAISDPRGEGETQYF.

This clonotype turned up a few times. The chain carries TRBV7-9 and TRBJ2-1, with TRBD2 identical over 7 bases. Germline V CDR1 and CDR2: SEHNR, FQNEAQ (reference sequence). CDR3 length: 16 amino acids. V was pared by 3 bases and J by 1 base, with 6 bases of the junction left unmatched. The CDR3 coding sequence is TGTGCCAGCAGCTTTGCTAGTAGCGGGTCCTACAATGAGCAGTTCTTC. This codes for CASSFASSGSYNEQFF. Variable domain in full (rest from reference TRBV7-9 and TRBJ2-1): DTGVSQNPRHKITKRGQNVTFRCDPISEHNRLYWYRQTLGQGPEFLTYFQNEAQLEKSRLLSDRFSAERPKGSFSTLEIQRTEQGDSAMYLCASSFASSGSYNEQFFGPGTRLTVL.

This clonotype was seen more than once but under ten times. The J gene is TRBJ2-1, the V gene TRBV3-1, with 9 positions matching TRBD2. Germline V gives CDR1 LGHDT, CDR2 YNNKEL (reference sequence). CDR3 length: 14 amino acids. Losses at the gene ends were 4 bases for V and 10 bases for J; bases not matched to a gene: 8. The CDR3 DNA reads as TGTGCCAGCAGCCTTAGCGGGAGTTTAGACGAGCAGTTCTTC. It encodes CASSLSGSLDEQFF.

The V and J genes are TRBV7-3 and TRBJ2-3; D gene uncertain. The CDR3 has 16 residues. Between the trimmed V and J ends, which lost 5 bases and 3 bases, there was a span of 18 bases. Per germline, CDR1 SGHTA and CDR2 FQGTGA. The chain's CDR3 is CASSPFGSVGTDTQYF. The CDR3 coding sequence is TGTGCCAGCAGCCCCTTTGGATCCGTGGGGACAGATACGCAGTATTTT.

The chain uses TRBV9 and TRBJ1-2; 7 bases are a match to TRBD1. With 4 bases clipped from V and 5 bases from J, the junction kept 20 bases outside the gene matches. There are 18 residues in the CDR3. Germline V gene sequence: CDR1 SGDLS, CDR2 YYNGEE. The CDR3 sequence is CASSPDFDRDGMRYGYTF. In nucleotides, the CDR3 is TGTGCCAGCAGCCCTGACTTCGACAGGGACGGGATGCGGTATGGCTACACCTTC.

CDR3 sequence reads: CATQVVGGYTF. The DNA for the CDR3 is TGTGCCACCCAAGTGGTAGGTGGCTACACCTTC. The rearrangement joins TRBV6-1 to TRBJ1-2; D is ambiguous. V was pared by 10 bases and J by 7 bases, with 13 bases between. The CDR3 totals 11 residues. From germline, CDR1 is MNHNS and CDR2 SASEGT.

The sample holds one count of this clonotype. This chain's CDR3 is CASSLYPAPTPEIYNEQFF. CDR3 coding DNA: TGCGCCAGCAGCTTGTATCCAGCGCCCACACCGGAGATATACAATGAGCAGTTCTTC. The J gene is TRBJ2-1, the V gene TRBV5-1; D call uncertain. Germline V lookup: CDR1 SGHRS, CDR2 YFSETQ. The V end was cut by 1 base, the J end by 4 bases, with 24 bases between. The CDR3 extends over 19 amino acids.

Worth noting for this clonotype: The junction shows a germline mismatch at one end, possibly a read error. The chain recombines TRBV12-3 or TRBV12-4 with TRBJ2-7; TRBD1 is a possible D gene (5 bases). The CDR3 has 13 residues. The CDR3 sequence: CASSLAPLAGWNF. CDR3 nucleotide sequence: TGTGCCAGCAGTTTGGCCCCTTTGGCAGGGTGGAACTTC.